The 5 T cell receptor beta chains given below trace back to one sample, sequenced in a study of post-analysis software for immune sequencing data. Study-wide findings and caveats: Compared with controls, patients had more of five TRBV segments, including TRBV5-6, TRBV5-1 and TRBV20-1.

These receptors' antigens are unknown. Researchers reported that TCR beta cDNA libraries carried unique molecular identifiers. TCRdb called the PCR reads again in MiXCR, with one record for every CDR3 protein. This sample has some 450,000 distinct CDR3 sequences, with roughly 45% found just once. The sequencing sample was made of blood. The receptors stem from a girl between 5 and 17 years old with multiple sclerosis.

The chain uses TRBV5-1 and TRBJ2-1; TRBD1 matches at 8 bases. Germline loops: CDR1 SGHRS, CDR2 YFSETQ. V gave up 0 bases and J gave up 6 bases; unmatched junction bases: 5. The CDR3 is 15 residues long. CDR3: CASSLGQGAINEQFF. CDR3 DNA sequence: TGCGCCAGCAGCTTGGGGCAGGGGGCAATCAATGAGCAGTTCTTC.

The chain employs TRBV5-1 and TRBJ1-2; 9 bases line up with TRBD1. This CDR3 is 15 amino acids long. Germline CDR1 reads SGHRS; CDR2 reads YFSETQ. V shed 2 bases, J shed 4 bases, and the junction held 6 bases outside the gene matches. CDR3 bases: TGCGCCAGCAGCTTAACGGACAGGGGAATCTATGGCTACACCTTC. Encoded protein: CASSLTDRGIYGYTF.

The CDR3 here is CASTPSRTLDWEQYF. For the CDR3, the DNA is TGTGCCAGCACCCCTAGTCGGACCCTCGATTGGGAGCAGTACTTC. The V and J genes are TRBV6-5 and TRBJ2-7; D uncertain. The CDR3 loop spans 15 amino acids. The V end lost 7 bases, the J end lost 7 bases, and 23 bases lay between the germline ends. CDR1 and CDR2 from the germline V gene are MNHEY and SVGAGI.

J is TRBJ2-7 and V is TRBV27; 10 nucleotides agree with TRBD2. J was trimmed by 4 bases and V by 0 bases; bases with no gene match: 12. Germline V gene sequence: CDR1 MNHEY, CDR2 SMNVEV (reference sequence). The CDR3 has 18 amino acids. The CDR3 bases are TGTGCCAGCAGTTTATCTAGGCGACTAGCGGGTCTGAATTACGAGCAGTACTTC. It encodes CASSLSRRLAGLNYEQYF.

This clonotype was observed a few times. The rearrangement uses TRBV5-1 and TRBJ2-7, with TRBD1 identical over 10 bases. This CDR3 contains 16 residues. CDR1 is SGHRS and CDR2 is YFSETQ in the germline V gene. V gave up 0 bases and J gave up 6 bases; unmatched junction bases: 9. The CDR3 sequence: CASSLETRDRGSEQYF. CDR3 nucleotide sequence: TGCGCCAGCAGCTTGGAAACCCGGGACAGGGGATCCGAGCAGTACTTC.